Shown below are 25 T cell receptor beta chains from a single sample sequenced in a study of a mutant IDH1 vaccine in newly diagnosed glioma. The time point is: week 47, end of study. All doses held 300 ug of mutant IDH1 20-mer peptide, with topical imiquimod. The data were produced by immunoSEQ multiplex PCR, yet TCRdb's version contains in-frame clones alone and is incomplete. The data show approximately 80,000 clones, with around four fifths seen just once and under 6.5% held by the top ten. These receptors have no known antigen. The sequenced sample was PBMCs, obtained from a glioma patient whose treatment included an IDH1 peptide vaccine. These receptor sequences come from a man aged 35 to 55 with glioma.

This clone was seen once. V usage is TRBV7-2 and J usage is TRBJ2-5; 12 bases fit TRBD2. V gave up 1 base and J gave up 7 bases; unmatched junction bases: 16. This CDR3 spans 19 amino acids. Germline V gene data show CDR1 as SGHTA and CDR2 as FQGNSA. In DNA form, the CDR3 reads TGTGCCAGCAGCTTAGTCCCTCCTAGCGGGGGGGCGACTTTAGGGACCCAGTACTTC. This sequence encodes CASSLVPPSGGATLGTQYF. Full variable domain (outside the CDR3, taken from reference TRBV7-2 and TRBJ2-5): GAGVSQSPSNKVTEKGKDVELRCDPISGHTALYWYRQSLGQGLEFLIYFQGNSAPDKSGLPSDRFSAERTGGSVSTLTIQRTQQEDSAVYLCASSLVPPSGGATLGTQYFGPGTRLLVL.

The chain uses TRBV28 and TRBJ1-5; 9 nucleotides agree with TRBD1. Germline-derived CDR1 and CDR2 are MDHEN and SYDVKM. Trimming took 5 bases from V and 2 from J; bases not matched to a gene: 7. The CDR3 has 16 amino acids. DNA of the CDR3: TGTGCCAGCAGTCCCCTTGGACAGGGGCGCAATCAGCCCCAGCATTTT. It codes for CASSPLGQGRNQPQHF.

V is TRBV10-2 and J is TRBJ2-2; no definite D call. The CDR3 contains 13 residues. Trimming removed 8 bases at V and 4 bases at J, with 11 bases between. The germline V gene has CDR1 WSHSY and CDR2 SAAADI. The CDR3 is CASAMQTTGELFF. CDR3 bases: TGCGCCAGCGCCATGCAAACCACCGGGGAGCTGTTTTTT.

The rearrangement uses TRBV6-6 and TRBJ2-5, with D possibly being TRBD1 (6 bases). The J call is doubtful: the DNA matches TRBJ2-7 better. The germline V gene has CDR1 MNHNY and CDR2 SVGAGI (reference sequence). This CDR3 is 14 amino acids long. The DNA of the CDR3 is TGTGCCAGCGGGGGCTCCCTTTTTTCCTACGAGCAGTACTTC. This encodes CASGGSLFSYEQYF.

J is TRBJ2-2 and V is TRBV11-2; D remains unclear. The ends were cut back, 3 bases at V and 1 base at J, with 6 bases in the middle. The CDR3 has 14 residues. The germline CDR1 and CDR2 sequences are SGHAT and FQNNGV. The CDR3 DNA reads as TGTGCCAGCAGCTTGGGGATGAACACCGGGGAGCTGTTTTTT. Protein: CASSLGMNTGELFF. The whole variable domain, remainder taken from reference TRBV11-2 and TRBJ2-2, is EAGVAQSPRYKIIEKRQSVAFWCNPISGHATLYWYQQILGQGPKLLIQFQNNGVVDDSQLPKDRFSAERLKGVDSTLKIQPAKLEDSAVYLCASSLGMNTGELFFGEGSRLTVL.

In DNA, the CDR3 is TGTGCCAGCCTTCTTTCAACAGCGTCCAACACTGAAGCTTTCTTT. This gives the protein CASLLSTASNTEAFF. The chain combines TRBV6-6 with TRBJ1-1; D gene uncertain. This CDR3 region has 15 residues. The germline V gene has CDR1 MNHNY and CDR2 SVGAGI (reference sequence). V was trimmed by 8 bases and J by 2 bases, leaving 18 bases between them.

This clone was picked up a small number of times. The CDR3 loop is CASSLLVSSSGNTIYF. The CDR3 DNA is TGTGCCAGCAGCTTGTTGGTCTCTAGCTCTGGAAACACCATATATTTT. V gene TRBV5-6 combines with J gene TRBJ1-3; unclear D gene. The CDR3 is 16 amino acids. The V gene's germline CDR1 is SGHDT and CDR2 YYEEEE. V shed 1 base and J shed 0 bases, with 11 bases lying between them.

The chain employs TRBV4-2 and TRBJ2-3; TRBD2 matches at 10 bases. The germline CDR1 and CDR2 sequences are LGHNA and YNFKEQ. V was pared by 1 base and J by 1 base, with 11 bases of the junction left unmatched. The CDR3 covers 19 residues. In DNA, the CDR3 is TGTGCCAGCAGCCAAGTATCGAAGACTAGCGGGCGCCGCACAGATACGCAGTATTTT. This sequence encodes CASSQVSKTSGRRTDTQYF.

The chain employs TRBV9 and TRBJ2-3, with unresolved D. CDR3 size: 15 residues. The germline CDR1 and CDR2 sequences are SGDLS and YYNGEE. The V and J ends lost 4 bases and 2 bases respectively, with 14 bases between them. CDR3 in DNA: TGTGCCAGCAGCCCCACCTTGTTGAACACAGATACGCAGTATTTT. This sequence encodes CASSPTLLNTDTQYF.

The J gene is TRBJ1-2, the V gene TRBV6-4, with D unresolved. There are 14 residues in the CDR3. Germline CDR1 reads MRHNA; CDR2 reads SNTAGT. V was trimmed by 4 bases and J by 2 bases, leaving 11 bases between them. CDR3 coding DNA: TGTGCCAGCAGTGGGAACCCGGGGAACTATGGCTACACCTTC. Encoded protein: CASSGNPGNYGYTF.

The chain couples TRBV4-1 to TRBJ2-4; maybe TRBD1 (5 bases). Germline CDR1 is MGHRA and CDR2 is YSYEKL. The ends were cut back, 0 bases at V and 5 bases at J, with 14 bases in the middle. The CDR3 length is 16 residues. This CDR3 is CASSQDGAIGENIQYF. CDR3 nucleotides: TGCGCCAGCAGCCAAGATGGGGCCATAGGGGAAAACATTCAGTACTTC.

This chain connects TRBV28 to TRBJ2-7, with D unclear. V lost 3 bases and J lost 4, with 7 bases in between. This CDR3 comprises 12 residues. CDR1 and CDR2 (germline): MDHEN, SYDVKM. Here the CDR3 DNA reads TGTGCCAGCAGTTTGACCCTGTACGAGCAGTACTTC. Translated, it gives CASSLTLYEQYF.

This chain connects TRBV5-1 to TRBJ2-5, with 8 bases identical to TRBD2. The CDR3 loop spans 16 amino acids. Trimming cost V 1 base and J 1 base; bases outside gene matches: 6. Germline loops: CDR1 SGHRS, CDR2 YFSETQ. CDR3 in amino acids: CASSLKIAGLQETQYF. Here the CDR3 DNA reads TGCGCCAGCAGCTTGAAGATAGCGGGGCTCCAAGAGACCCAGTACTTC.

This clone was found once. The chain combines TRBV11-2 with TRBJ1-2; D gene unclear. V gave up 8 bases and J gave up 4 bases, with 14 bases separating them. The CDR3 sequence is 13 residues long. Per the germline V gene, CDR1 is SGHAT and CDR2 is FQNNGV. CDR3 nucleotides: TGTGCCAGCGGGCAAGGGTGGGGCTATGGCTACACCTTC. It yields the protein CASGQGWGYGYTF. Looking up the rest from reference TRBV11-2 and TRBJ1-2 gives the full variable domain: EAGVAQSPRYKIIEKRQSVAFWCNPISGHATLYWYQQILGQGPKLLIQFQNNGVVDDSQLPKDRFSAERLKGVDSTLKIQPAKLEDSAVYLCASGQGWGYGYTFGSGTRLTVV.

In this sample, this clone turned up once. The J gene is TRBJ2-5, the V gene TRBV10-3, with D tentatively TRBD1 (7 bases). The CDR3 length is 14 residues. Germline CDR1 is ENHRY and CDR2 is SYGVKD. V lost 5 bases and J 4 bases, leaving 14 bases between the germline ends. In nucleotides, the CDR3 is TGTGCCATCAGTCCAGGGGGGCTTGGAGAGACCCAGTACTTC. Protein product: CAISPGGLGETQYF.

The gene calls are TRBV5-1 and TRBJ2-7, with D tentatively TRBD2 (6 bases). CDR1 is SGHRS, CDR2 YFSETQ, per germline. There are 13 residues in the CDR3. V dropped 0 bases and J dropped 4 bases, with 8 bases sitting between them. CDR3 amino acids: CASSLGGTYEQYF. CDR3 coding DNA: TGCGCCAGCAGCTTGGGAGGGACTTACGAGCAGTACTTC.

The chain uses TRBV7-2 and TRBJ1-3; D is undetermined. The germline V gene has CDR1 SGHTA and CDR2 FQGNSA. CDR3 length equals 12 residues. V lost 5 bases and J lost 2, with 4 bases in between. The DNA for the CDR3 is TGTGCCAGCAGCCCCCCTGGAAACACCATATATTTT. Translating gives CASSPPGNTIYF.

The chain employs TRBV6-6 and TRBJ2-7; D is ambiguous. This CDR3 is 12 amino acids long. Per germline, CDR1 MNHNY and CDR2 SVGAGI (reference sequence). V was cut by 3 bases and J by 2 bases, with 5 bases left in between. CDR3 in DNA: TGTGCCAGCAGTTATACCGCCTACGAGCAGTACTTC. Translated: CASSYTAYEQYF.

The chain combines TRBV19 with TRBJ1-2, with D perhaps TRBD1 (6 bases). V lost 5 bases and J lost 8, with 18 bases in between. CDR3 size: 14 residues. The germline gives CDR1 LNHDA, CDR2 SQIVND (reference sequence). The CDR3 DNA sequence: TGTGCCAGTAGTCCCTGGACAGACACAAAGGGCTACACCTTC. Protein product: CASSPWTDTKGYTF.

There are a few counts of this clone. The chain joins TRBV4-2 to TRBJ1-2; D ambiguous. V was shortened by 4 bases and J by 6 bases, with 21 bases between the two germline ends. The CDR3 runs to 16 residues. In germline, CDR1 is LGHNA, CDR2 YNFKEQ. In DNA form, the CDR3 reads TGTGCCAGCAGCCCGGAATTGGGCCCTCGTGGGGATGGCTACACCTTC. It specifies CASSPELGPRGDGYTF.

The V and J genes are TRBV11-2 and TRBJ1-2; the match to TRBD1 covers 7 bases. The CDR3 has 15 amino acids. Losses at the gene ends were 1 base for V and 5 bases for J; bases not matched to a gene: 7. Germline-derived CDR1 and CDR2 are SGHAT and FQNNGV. DNA of the CDR3: TGTGCCAGCAGCTTAGTAGGACAGGTGAATTATGGCTACACCTTC. Protein sequence: CASSLVGQVNYGYTF.

The table lists this clone with a few counts. V and J are TRBV5-1 and TRBJ2-2, with D perhaps TRBD2 (5 bases). V was trimmed by 0 bases and J by 6 bases, leaving 12 bases between them. Germline assignment: CDR1 SGHRS and CDR2 YFSETQ. CDR3 length equals 15 residues. The CDR3 loop is CASSLGAAGPGELFF. In DNA form, the CDR3 reads TGCGCCAGCAGCTTGGGGGCCGCGGGCCCCGGGGAGCTGTTTTTT.

V and J are TRBV7-9 and TRBJ2-1, with D possibly being TRBD2 (5 bases). Germline assignment: CDR1 SEHNR and CDR2 FQNEAQ (reference sequence). Between the trimmed V and J ends, which lost 5 bases and 3 bases, there was a span of 17 bases. This CDR3 is 16 amino acids long. The CDR3: CASSPRSRVSYNEQFF. CDR3 nucleotides: TGTGCCAGCAGCCCCCGTTCGAGGGTTAGCTACAATGAGCAGTTCTTC.

In its sample, this clone was seen a few times. The chain uses TRBV15 and TRBJ1-5; no clear D. The CDR3 length is 12 residues. Germline CDR1 LNHNV, CDR2 YYDKDF (reference sequence). The ends were cut back, 5 bases at V and 5 bases at J, with 7 bases in the middle. The CDR3 bases are TGTGCCACCAGCCACAATGATCAGCCCCAGCATTTT. This translates into CATSHNDQPQHF.

This chain's CDR3 is CASGLAVFNEQFF. DNA of the CDR3: TGTGCCAGCGGACTAGCGGTTTTTAATGAGCAGTTCTTC. This chain uses TRBV27 with TRBJ2-1; 10 bases agree with TRBD2. CDR1 MNHEY and CDR2 SMNVEV come from the germline V gene (reference sequence). The junction had 5 bases not matched to a gene; V was cut back by 8 bases and J by 7 bases. The CDR3 is 13 residues long.